These 4 T cell receptor beta chains were all obtained from the same sample, sequenced in a study of neoadjuvant anti-PD-1 for oral cavity cancer. Assay used: immunoSEQ multiplex PCR; TCRdb lists only in-frame clones, some missing. The data contain around 60,000 clones, approximately 80% of them singletons. The sample was PBMCs, taken before nivolumab (anti-PD-1) treatment. These receptors were collected from a person between 40 and 80 years old with oral cavity squamous cell carcinoma.

V is TRBV5-4 and J is TRBJ2-1, with TRBD2 as a possible D gene (6 bases). Trimming stripped 2 bases from V and 5 bases from J, with 14 bases between. Germline CDR1 SGHNT, CDR2 YYREEE (reference sequence). The CDR3 is 15 amino acids. CDR3 bases: TGTGCCAGCAGCTTCGACGGGAGAAAAGACAATGAGCAGTTCTTC. It specifies CASSFDGRKDNEQFF.

The table lists this clone with a few counts. The chain combines TRBV19 with TRBJ1-4; possible D gene TRBD1, 5 bases. The germline V gene encodes CDR1 LNHDA and CDR2 SQIVND (reference sequence). CDR3 length: 15 residues. The ends were cut back, 5 bases at V and 5 bases at J, with 15 bases in the middle. The CDR3 sequence is CASSPRVGVNEKLFF. The CDR3, as DNA: TGTGCCAGTAGTCCAAGGGTGGGGGTCAATGAAAAACTGTTTTTT.

The genes are TRBV30 and TRBJ2-3; 14 bases align to TRBD2. Germline V gene data show CDR1 as GTSNPN and CDR2 as SVGIG (reference sequence). J lost 6 bases, V lost 1 base, and 6 bases had no gene match. This CDR3 has 16 amino acids. The CDR3 reads CAWSEGLAGGSDTQYF. The CDR3 DNA is TGTGCCTGGAGTGAAGGACTAGCGGGAGGATCCGATACGCAGTATTTT.

The chain is built from TRBV10-2 and TRBJ1-1; TRBD1 might be the D (6 bases). Germline V lookup: CDR1 WSHSY, CDR2 SAAADI. The length of the CDR3 is 13 residues. Deletions cut 11 bases from V and 5 bases from J, with 18 bases between. The CDR3 reads CAGRPSGDTEAFF. CDR3 sequence (DNA): TGCGCCGGTAGGCCATCAGGGGATACTGAAGCTTTCTTT.